The rows below give T cell receptor beta chains drawn from one sample of a study of a mutant IDH1 vaccine in newly diagnosed glioma. These receptors are not linked to any known antigen. Clones were read by immunoSEQ multiplex PCR, and TCRdb kept only the in-frame ones, dropping some. The sample records 40,000 or so clones, approximately 84% being singletons. The specimen comprised PBMCs, sampled from a glioma patient whose treatment included an IDH1 peptide vaccine. The receptors shown here come from a woman aged 18 to 35 with glioma. Some clones in this sample may be carry-over from other donors' samples. The CDR3 runs from the conserved cysteine through the conserved F or W. Fields, in order: J gene, clone size, V gene, D gene, CDR3 protein, CDR3 DNA. D genes are given only for firm matches. Clone size, where shown, is once, few, many, or a class for clones that have expanded.

>TRBJ2-6|.|TRBV7-8|TRBD1
CASSRGRRTAGANVLTF
TGTGCCAGCAGCAGGGGGCGCCGGACCGCTGGGGCCAACGTCCTGACTTTC
>TRBJ1-1|.|TRBV5-6|TRBD1
CASSYRGNTEAFF
TGTGCCAGCAGCTACAGGGGGAACACTGAAGCTTTCTTT
>TRBJ2-7|.|TRBV6-6|TRBD2
CASSYSGGTSSYEQYF
TGTGCCAGCAGTTACTCCGGGGGGACGAGCTCCTACGAGCAGTACTTC
>TRBJ2-1|.|TRBV4-2|.
CASSQAYYNEQFF
TGTGCCAGCAGCCAAGCTTACTACAATGAGCAGTTCTTC
>TRBJ1-6|once|TRBV4-1|TRBD1
CASSQVPGGQNSPLHF
TGCGCCAGCAGCCAAGTACCAGGGGGCCAAAATTCACCCCTCCACTTT
>TRBJ2-1|.|TRBV7-9|TRBD2
CASSSTSGVNEQFF
TGTGCCAGCAGCTCTACCAGCGGGGTAAATGAGCAGTTCTTC
>TRBJ1-2|.|TRBV6-5|.
CASSPARFRYGYTF
TGTGCCAGCAGCCCCGCCCGATTTCGATATGGCTACACCTTC
>TRBJ2-2|.|TRBV6-1|.
CASSEWYTGELFF
TGTGCCAGCAGTGAATGGTACACCGGGGAGCTGTTTTTT
>TRBJ1-1|.|TRBV7-9|.
CASREGNTEAFF
TGTGCCAGCCGCGAGGGGAACACTGAAGCTTTCTTT
>TRBJ2-3|.|TRBV5-1|TRBD2
CASRSGLATITDTQYF
TGCGCCAGCAGGTCGGGACTAGCGACAATCACAGATACGCAGTATTTT
>TRBJ1-1|.|TRBV1|.
CTSSLPEQEAFF
TGCACCAGCAGCCTCCCAGAACAGGAAGCTTTCTTT
>TRBJ2-3|.|TRBV29-1|TRBD2
CSVAGRADTQYF
TGCAGCGTTGCGGGGAGGGCAGATACGCAGTATTTT
>TRBJ1-6|.|TRBV7-6|.
CASSSTGLHLGSPLHF
TGTGCCAGCAGCTCCACAGGACTCCATCTAGGGTCACCCCTCCACTTT